The sequence of this T cell receptor (beta chain) was determined in a study of T cell responses to AZD1222 COVID-19 vaccine. Notes on the study in general: Only a handful of AZD1222 recipients tested seropositive at baseline. Per reports, nearly half of all spike-specific TCRs target regions that are unmutated in variants. The peak T cell response came first, and repertoires were sampled only after it. Mapped onto spike, vaccine-associated CD4 TCRs spanned it and were dominant at 160-218 and 743-854.

Comments on this clone: What it binds is not known. This specimen includes other DNA sequences encoding the same CDR3.

Germline values: CDR1 SGDLS, CDR2 YYNGEE. Trimming took 4 bases from V and 5 from J; bases not matched to a gene: 6. CDR3 length: 15 amino acids. TCRdb keeps only in-frame clones here, not all; method: immunoSEQ multiplex PCR. Of 60,000 to 75,000 clones listed, roughly 87% are singletons. The TCR originated in an adult in good health. Material: peripheral blood, obtained on day 0 of AZD1222 vaccination. The chain carries TRBV9 and TRBJ2-2; 9 nucleotides line up with TRBD1. As DNA, the CDR3 is TGTGCCAGCAGCCCGGGACAGGGAAGAACCGGGGAGCTGTTTTTT. Translated, it gives CASSPGQGRTGELFF. Together with reference TRBV9 and TRBJ2-2, the CDR3 gives the full variable domain: DSGVTQTPKHLITATGQRVTLRCSPRSGDLSVYWYQQSLDQGLQFLIQYYNGEERAKGNILERFSAQQFPDLHSELNLSSLELGDSALYFCASSPGQGRTGELFFGEGSRLTVL.